The rows below give T cell receptor beta chains drawn from one sample of a study of Graves' ophthalmopathy and Graves' hyperthyroidism. TCRdb analysed the multiplex PCR reads with MiXCR anew, one entry per CDR3 protein. The data show roughly 400,000 distinct CDR3 sequences, 15% seen once. The specimen sequenced was peripheral blood. These receptors were collected from a woman between 18 and 29 years old with stable Graves' hyperthyroidism. Both conserved end residues are part of each CDR3. A D gene is named only where the DNA matches it firmly. The listing skips clone size in some rows; elsewhere it reads once, few, many or a size class.

>TRBJ1-5|-|TRBV7-2|many|13
CASSLIRDQPQHF
TGTGCCAGCAGCTTAATACGTGATCAGCCCCAGCATTTT
>TRBJ1-2|TRBD1|TRBV28|few|18
CASSLVGTGYSSNYGYTF
TGTGCCAGCAGTTTAGTCGGGACAGGGTATTCGAGTAACTATGGCTACACCTTC
>TRBJ1-1|TRBD1|TRBV11-1|many|14
CASRSRGSETEAFF
TGTGCCAGCAGATCCAGGGGGTCAGAGACTGAAGCTTTCTTT
>TRBJ1-3|-|TRBV12-3/TRBV12-4|many|13
CASKPQGLNTIYF
TGTGCCAGCAAGCCCCAGGGATTAAACACCATATATTTT
>TRBJ1-1|TRBD1|TRBV24-1|many|15
CATSDAGQGGTEAFF
TGTGCCACCAGTGATGCCGGACAGGGTGGAACTGAAGCTTTCTTT
>TRBJ1-1|-|TRBV12-3/TRBV12-4|many|15
CASSPYRGGNTEAFF
TGTGCCAGCAGTCCCTACCGGGGGGGCAATACTGAAGCTTTCTTT
>TRBJ1-3|TRBD1|TRBV2|-|15
CASSPPGQGGNTIYF
TGTGCCAGCAGTCCACCGGGACAGGGAGGAAACACCATATATTTT
>TRBJ1-6|-|TRBV6-1|-|15
CASWNGVSYNSPLHF
TGTGCCTCATGGAATGGGGTCTCCTATAATTCACCCCTCCACTTT
>TRBJ1-5|TRBD1|TRBV2|many|16
CASRRRTGGDNQPQHF
TGTGCCAGCAGACGCAGGACAGGGGGCGACAATCAGCCCCAGCATTTT
>TRBJ2-2|TRBD1|TRBV6-5|-|15
CASSYRDRYTGELFF
TGTGCCAGCAGTTATCGGGACAGATACACCGGGGAGCTGTTTTTT
>TRBJ2-2|-|TRBV6-1|many|14
CASRGQGTSGELFF
TGTGCCAGCAGAGGACAGGGGACTAGCGGGGAGCTGTTTTTT
>TRBJ2-3|-|TRBV12-3/TRBV12-4|few|14
CASSLTLAADTQYF
TGTGCCAGCAGTTTGACCCTAGCCGCAGATACGCAGTATTTT
>TRBJ1-1|-|TRBV18|-|13
CASSSKPGTEAFF
TGTGCCAGCTCATCCAAGCCCGGCACTGAAGCTTTCTTT
>TRBJ1-1|-|TRBV11-1|-|17
CASSPIRYIEKDTEAFF
TGTGCCAGCAGCCCGATAAGGTACATTGAAAAGGACACTGAAGCTTTCTTT
>TRBJ2-5|-|TRBV11-1|-|17
CASSLEGWRDSRETQYF
TGTGCCAGCAGCTTAGAAGGGTGGCGCGACTCGCGAGAGACCCAGTACTTC
>TRBJ1-3|-|TRBV7-2|-|14
CASSSQGSGNTIYF
TGTGCCAGCAGTTCTCAGGGTTCTGGAAACACCATATATTTT
>TRBJ1-1|-|TRBV20-1|many|11
CSAQGATEAFF
TGCAGTGCTCAGGGTGCCACTGAAGCTTTCTTT
>TRBJ2-2|TRBD2|TRBV9|few|15
CASSVSGGATGELFF
TGTGCCAGCAGCGTTAGCGGGGGGGCCACCGGGGAGCTGTTTTTT
>TRBJ2-2|-|TRBV9|-|17
CASSSSGAPMNTGELFF
TGTGCCAGCAGCTCGTCAGGGGCACCTATGAACACCGGGGAGCTGTTTTTT
>TRBJ1-2|-|TRBV13|-|13
CASSLKGYYGYTF
TGTGCCAGCAGCTTAAAGGGGTACTATGGCTACACCTTC
>TRBJ1-5|TRBD1|TRBV7-2|many|19
CASSAITGTGAAINQPQHF
TGTGCCAGCAGCGCTATCACCGGGACAGGGGCCGCAATCAATCAGCCCCAGCATTTT
>TRBJ1-1|-|TRBV7-2|many|13
CASSLASQNEAFF
TGTGCCAGCAGCTTAGCGAGTCAGAATGAAGCTTTCTTT
>TRBJ2-5|-|TRBV9|-|14
CASSGGLSPETQYF
TGTGCCAGCAGCGGGGGACTTTCCCCGGAGACCCAGTACTTC
>TRBJ1-1|TRBD1|TRBV12-3/TRBV12-4|many|12
CASSSRDRVAFF
TGTGCCAGCAGTTCACGGGACAGGGTTGCTTTCTTT
>TRBJ2-5|TRBD2|TRBV6-5|-|16
CASSYDLAGVGETQYF
TGTGCCAGCAGTTACGATCTAGCGGGGGTAGGAGAGACCCAGTACTTC
>TRBJ1-5|TRBD1|TRBV15|-|14
CATSFRGSNQPQHF
TGTGCCACCAGCTTCAGGGGGTCCAATCAGCCCCAGCATTTT
>TRBJ2-7|-|TRBV15|-|14
CATSTNVGSYEQYF
TGTGCCACCAGCACAAACGTCGGTAGCTACGAGCAGTACTTC
>TRBJ1-1|-|TRBV28|-|14
CASRPFAQNTEAFF
TGTGCCAGCAGACCATTCGCCCAGAACACTGAAGCTTTCTTT
>TRBJ1-5|-|TRBV2|-|14
CASTRDITKGPQHF
TGTGCCAGCACCCGGGACATCACAAAGGGGCCCCAGCATTTT
>TRBJ1-1|TRBD1|TRBV19|few|15
CASTTLLDRDTEAFF
TGTGCCAGTACCACCCTTCTCGACAGGGACACTGAAGCTTTCTTT
>TRBJ1-2|-|TRBV25-1|-|14
CASSETKDIYGYTF
TGTGCCAGCAGTGAGACGAAGGACATCTATGGCTACACCTTC
>TRBJ1-1|TRBD1|TRBV12-3/TRBV12-4|many|14
CARGQAGENTEAFF
TGTGCCAGGGGACAGGCAGGAGAGAACACTGAAGCTTTCTTT
>TRBJ1-6|TRBD1|TRBV2|many|17
CASRSGQGESYNSPLHF
TGTGCCAGCAGGTCGGGACAGGGCGAATCCTATAATTCACCCCTCCACTTT
>TRBJ2-5|-|TRBV2|many|12
CASSGTQETQYF
TGTGCCAGCAGTGGGACCCAAGAGACCCAGTACTTC
>TRBJ1-2|-|TRBV20-1|many|12
CSARDRAIGYTF
TGCAGTGCTAGAGACAGGGCGATTGGCTACACCTTC
>TRBJ1-1|-|TRBV20-1|many|14
CSAPPGALNTEAFF
TGCAGTGCCCCTCCCGGCGCCCTGAACACTGAAGCTTTCTTT
>TRBJ1-3|-|TRBV10-3|-|17
CAIRAMTGPNSGNTIYF
TGTGCCATCAGGGCGATGACAGGTCCCAACTCTGGAAACACCATATATTTT
>TRBJ1-2|TRBD1|TRBV7-9|many|15
CASSDTGVGAYGYTF
TGTGCCAGCAGCGATACAGGGGTCGGAGCCTATGGCTACACCTTC
>TRBJ1-1|TRBD1|TRBV27|many|13
CASRIGQGTAAFF
TGTGCCAGCAGAATTGGACAGGGAACGGCAGCTTTCTTT
>TRBJ1-2|-|TRBV6-2/TRBV6-3|many|16
CASSRRTVTFSYGYTF
TGTGCCAGCAGTAGGCGGACAGTCACCTTTTCCTATGGCTACACCTTC
>TRBJ2-7|TRBD1|TRBV12-3/TRBV12-4|many|15
CASRNRRDRGLEQYF
TGTGCCAGCCGGAACCGCCGGGACAGGGGGCTTGAGCAGTACTTC
>TRBJ2-2|-|TRBV29-1|many|14
CGGAGGENTGELFF
TGCGGCGGAGCTGGGGGCGAAAACACCGGGGAGCTGTTTTTT
>TRBJ1-1|TRBD1|TRBV6-2/TRBV6-3|few|15
CASSYFFDRAPESFF
TGTGCCAGCAGTTACTTCTTCGACAGGGCCCCTGAATCTTTCTTT
>TRBJ2-7|-|TRBV11-2|many|15
CASSGQRPRGYEQYF
TGTGCCAGCAGCGGACAGCGGCCCAGGGGTTACGAGCAGTACTTC
>TRBJ2-7|TRBD1|TRBV6-1|many|15
CASTSRDRGDRGQYF
TGTGCCAGCACCTCCCGGGACAGGGGGGACCGGGGGCAGTACTTC
>TRBJ2-5|-|TRBV5-1|many|17
CASSPLPGVAGMETQYF
TGCGCCAGCAGCCCTCTCCCAGGGGTTGCGGGGATGGAGACCCAGTACTTC
>TRBJ2-5|TRBD2|TRBV5-1|-|17
CASSLGPSGMYQETQYF
TGCGCCAGCAGCTTGGGCCCTAGCGGGATGTACCAAGAGACCCAGTACTTC
>TRBJ2-2|-|TRBV5-1|few|14
CASSANTMAGELFF
TGCGCCAGCAGCGCCAATACTATGGCGGGGGAGCTGTTTTTT
>TRBJ2-2|TRBD1|TRBV24-1|-|16
CATSDPDRDDTGELLF
TGTGCCACCAGTGACCCCGACAGGGACGACACCGGGGAGCTGCTTTTT
>TRBJ2-5|-|TRBV10-3|few|14
CAISPRDLLETQYF
TGTGCCATCAGTCCCAGGGACCTCCTGGAGACCCAGTACTTC
>TRBJ2-2|-|TRBV6-4|-|15
CASSPRGGSTGELFF
TGTGCCAGCAGTCCGAGGGGGGGGTCCACCGGGGAGCTGTTTTTT
>TRBJ2-7|TRBD1|TRBV20-1|many|15
CSARGPGTGGYEQYF
TGCAGTGCTCGGGGCCCGGGGACAGGGGGTTACGAGCAGTACTTC
>TRBJ2-7|-|TRBV5-6|many|13
CASSAGRGLEQYF
TGTGCCAGCAGCGCGGGGAGGGGGCTTGAGCAGTACTTC
>TRBJ2-7|TRBD1|TRBV3-1|many|13
CASQDRGSYEQYF
TGTGCCAGCCAGGACAGGGGCTCCTACGAGCAGTACTTC